This entry concerns a single T cell receptor beta chain. Here immunoSEQ multiplex PCR was the method, and the copy in TCRdb shows in-frame clones only, minus some. The sample contains about 89,000 clones, 85% to 90% of which appear only once. These data originate in a study of control samples from healthy donors and cancer patients. The origin of this receptor is a woman aged 40 to 50 in good health. The material sequenced was blood.

The CDR3 is CASSSDPLTSADTQYF. The CDR3 DNA is TGTGCCAGCAGCTCCGATCCCCTGACTAGCGCAGATACGCAGTATTTT. J is TRBJ2-3 and V is TRBV9; 8 nucleotides agree with TRBD2. The trim removed 4 bases at V and 4 bases at J, leaving 11 bases unmatched. Germline V gene lookup returns CDR1 SGDLS and CDR2 YYNGEE. The CDR3 extends over 16 amino acids.